This entry lists 27 T cell receptor beta chains sequenced from one sample in a study of follicular helper T cells after annual influenza vaccination. Assay used: immunoSEQ multiplex PCR; TCRdb lists only in-frame clones, some missing. In the table there are several thousand clones, over 70% of which are singletons. Time point here: 2015-2016 season, 7 days after influenza vaccination. The material was CXCR5+ CD38- circulating T follicular helper cells from blood, obtained 7 days after influenza vaccination. Subset meaning: circulating Tfh, non-naive CD4+CXCR5+PD-1+ (ICOS+CD38+ or ICOS-CD38-). These receptors were collected from an adult who received the influenza vaccine.

The chain couples TRBV5-4 to TRBJ2-5, with 8 nucleotides matching TRBD2. The V gene end was trimmed by 3 bases and the J gene end by 3 bases; junction bases not matched to a gene: 4. The CDR3 has 14 residues. Germline V gene data show CDR1 as SGHNT and CDR2 as YYREEE (reference sequence). The CDR3 bases are TGTGCCAGCAGCTCCGGGGGGGGTGAAGAGACCCAGTACTTC. It specifies CASSSGGGEETQYF.

This clone turned up a few times. The rearrangement uses TRBV2 and TRBJ2-7; TRBD2 matches 11 bases. The CDR3 is made up of 16 amino acids. Germline V CDR1 and CDR2: SNHLY, FYNNEI. V shed 4 bases and J 2 bases; nucleotides not matched to a gene: 7. The CDR3, as DNA: TGTGCCAGCAGTGGTCGGGGGACTAGCGGACCCTACGAGCAGTACTTC. Protein: CASSGRGTSGPYEQYF. Together with reference TRBV2 and TRBJ2-7, the CDR3 gives the full variable domain: EPEVTQTPSHQVTQMGQEVILRCVPISNHLYFYWYRQILGQKVEFLVSFYNNEISEKSEIFDDQFSVERPDGSNFTLKIRSTKLEDSAMYFCASSGRGTSGPYEQYFGPGTRLTVT.

This clone was recorded only once. J is TRBJ2-1 and V is TRBV5-1, with 10 bases fitting TRBD2. The CDR3 is made up of 15 amino acids. Germline V CDR1 and CDR2: SGHRS, YFSETQ. The V gene end was trimmed by 4 bases and the J gene end by 9 bases; junction bases not matched to a gene: 10. Here the CDR3 reads CASSPGAGGSGEQFF. For the CDR3, the DNA is TGCGCCAGCAGCCCAGGAGCGGGAGGGTCGGGTGAGCAGTTCTTC.

The chain couples TRBV28 to TRBJ2-1, with D perhaps TRBD1 or TRBD2 (5 bases each). Germline V lookup: CDR1 MDHEN, CDR2 SYDVKM. The V and J ends lost 4 bases and 6 bases respectively, with 10 bases between them. This CDR3 is 13 amino acids long. As DNA, the CDR3 is TGTGCCAGCAGTTCGGGACCCCGCAATGAGCAGTTCTTC. Amino acids: CASSSGPRNEQFF.

The chain combines TRBV10-3 with TRBJ2-1, with 7 bases that match TRBD2. The V gene's germline CDR1 is ENHRY and CDR2 SYGVKD. This CDR3 contains 16 residues. Trimming took 6 bases from V and 8 from J; bases not matched to a gene: 16. In DNA, the CDR3 is TGTGCCATCAGGAGGGTTTCTGGCGGGAGAGGTGATGAGCAGTTCTTC. It codes for CAIRRVSGGRGDEQFF.

The rearrangement links TRBV6-1 to TRBJ1-5; possibly TRBD1 for D (5 bases). The CDR3 is made up of 15 amino acids. Germline V lookup: CDR1 MNHNS, CDR2 SASEGT. The V end lost 7 bases, the J end lost 8 bases, and 21 bases lay between the germline ends. The CDR3 reads CASKRQSLMVEPQHF. CDR3 sequence (DNA): TGTGCCAGCAAAAGACAGAGCTTGATGGTGGAGCCCCAGCATTTT.

The chain uses TRBV6-9 and TRBJ1-1, with D perhaps matching TRBD1 (5 bases). Germline CDR1 is MNHGY and CDR2 is SVAAGI. V lost 5 bases and J lost 11, with 9 bases in between. This CDR3 is built from 10 residues. The CDR3 reads CASSGGEAFF. In DNA, the CDR3 is TGTGCCAGCAGTGGAGGGGAGGCTTTCTTT.

In DNA form, the CDR3 reads TGTGCCAGCAGGGGAGCGGGAGAAACCACAGATACGCAGTATTTT. The encoded protein is CASRGAGETTDTQYF. The rearrangement uses TRBV6-1 and TRBJ2-3, with 8 bases that match TRBD2. CDR1 and CDR2 from the germline V gene are MNHNS and SASEGT. The junction had 7 bases not matched to a gene; V was cut back by 6 bases and J by 2 bases. This CDR3 contains 15 residues.

The V call is TRBV9, the J call TRBJ2-3, with unresolved D. The germline V gene has CDR1 SGDLS and CDR2 YYNGEE. The CDR3 is 13 residues long. Trimming left V 0 bases short and J 2 bases short, with 4 bases between. For the CDR3, the DNA is TGTGCCAGCAGCGTAGAATTCACAGATACGCAGTATTTT. The encoded protein is CASSVEFTDTQYF.

J is TRBJ1-5 and V is TRBV6-5, with 7 bases lining up with TRBD1. Unmatched junction bases numbered 10, after V lost 5 bases and J lost 6 bases. The CDR3 spans 15 residues. Germline V gene lookup returns CDR1 MNHEY and CDR2 SVGAGI. As DNA, the CDR3 is TGTGCCAGCAGTCCCTCAGGCAGGGGGGGTCAGCCCCAGCATTTT. This gives the protein CASSPSGRGGQPQHF.

This rearrangement joins TRBV11-3 to TRBJ2-5; D remains unclear. The CDR3 extends over 13 amino acids. Per germline, CDR1 SGHNT and CDR2 YENEEA. V lost 5 bases and J 0 bases, leaving 7 bases between the germline ends. As DNA, the CDR3 is TGTGCCAGCAGCCGCATGTACCAAGAGACCCAGTACTTC. Its translation: CASSRMYQETQYF.

The CDR3 bases are TGCGCCAGCAGCTTGGTTAGCGGGAGAACGAATGAGCAGTTCTTC. Translation: CASSLVSGRTNEQFF. The V call is TRBV5-1, the J call TRBJ2-1; 9 nucleotides agree with TRBD2. The CDR3 has 15 residues. V shed 0 bases, J shed 7 bases, and the junction held 5 bases outside the gene matches. The germline CDR1 and CDR2 sequences are SGHRS and YFSETQ.

This clone was observed a single time. The rearrangement uses TRBV5-4 and TRBJ1-2, with TRBD1 as a possible D gene (5 bases). Germline loops: CDR1 SGHNT, CDR2 YYREEE (reference sequence). CDR3 length: 13 amino acids. Trimming cost V 4 bases and J 8 bases, with 15 bases left between them. The DNA for the CDR3 is TGTGCCAGCAGCCGGGGACGGGCCGCGGGCTACACCTTC. Translation: CASSRGRAAGYTF.

The rearrangement uses TRBV29-1 and TRBJ2-3, with TRBD1 as a possible D gene (7 bases). The CDR3 length is 15 residues. Germline V gene sequence: CDR1 SQVTM, CDR2 ANQGSEA. V lost 0 bases and J lost 6, with 16 bases in between. CDR3 residues: CSVEDWQGGQDTQYF. The CDR3 DNA reads as TGCAGCGTTGAAGATTGGCAGGGGGGTCAGGATACGCAGTATTTT.

The chain joins TRBV5-8 to TRBJ2-7, with TRBD1 matching 7 bases. V was pared by 4 bases and J by 7 bases, with 11 bases of the junction left unmatched. The germline V gene has CDR1 SGHTS and CDR2 YDEGEE. This CDR3 region has 14 residues. The CDR3 DNA sequence: TGTGCCAGCAGCCCACGAAGGGGGCAGGTGGAGCAGTACTTC. Translating it yields CASSPRRGQVEQYF.

This clone was seen only once. This rearrangement joins TRBV10-3 to TRBJ2-5; maybe TRBD1 (5 bases). Per germline, CDR1 ENHRY and CDR2 SYGVKD. The CDR3 is made up of 14 amino acids. V lost 3 bases and J 4 bases, leaving 12 bases between the germline ends. Here the CDR3 DNA reads TGTGCCATCAGTGACCCGACAGAATCAGAGACCCAGTACTTC. This gives the protein CAISDPTESETQYF.

The chain combines TRBV11-1 with TRBJ2-1; 7 positions agree with TRBD2. V was clipped by 5 bases and J by 0 bases; unmatched bases: 7. From germline, CDR1 is SGHAT and CDR2 FQDESV (reference sequence). This CDR3 region has 16 residues. Here the CDR3 reads CASSPLLAVSYNEQFF. The CDR3 DNA reads as TGTGCCAGCAGCCCGCTCCTAGCGGTCTCCTACAATGAGCAGTTCTTC. Filled out from reference TRBV11-1 and TRBJ2-1, the complete variable domain reads EAEVAQSPRYKITEKSQAVAFWCDPISGHATLYWYRQILGQGPELLVQFQDESVVDDSQLPKDRFSAERLKGVDSTLKIQPAELGDSAMYLCASSPLLAVSYNEQFFGPGTRLTVL.

The V gene is TRBV7-8, the J gene TRBJ2-2; no firm D call. Germline CDR1 reads SGHVS; CDR2 reads FQNEAQ. With 5 bases removed from V and 8 bases from J, the gap between germline ends came to 9 bases. This CDR3 comprises 12 residues. The DNA for the CDR3 is TGTGCCAGCAGCCTGTTGCGTGGGGAGCTGTTTTTT. It specifies CASSLLRGELFF.

The V gene is TRBV7-8, the J gene TRBJ1-1; no clear D gene. The V end lost 5 bases, the J end lost 7 bases, and 23 bases lay between the germline ends. Germline V gives CDR1 SGHVS, CDR2 FQNEAQ. The CDR3 covers 16 residues. The CDR3 sequence: CASSPRIPDLSVEAFF. The CDR3 nucleotides are TGTGCCAGCAGCCCGAGAATTCCGGACCTATCAGTTGAAGCTTTCTTT.

The chain recombines TRBV5-6 with TRBJ1-2; maybe TRBD1 (5 bases). Between the trimmed V and J ends, which lost 2 bases and 7 bases, there was a span of 15 bases. The CDR3 runs 14 residues. Germline loops: CDR1 SGHDT, CDR2 YYEEEE. DNA of the CDR3: TGTGCCAGCAGCTTTGGCGGGGCTGCTGGTGGCTACACCTTC. Translating gives CASSFGGAAGGYTF.

The chain couples TRBV7-8 to TRBJ1-1, with D possibly being TRBD1 (5 bases). The CDR3 contains 16 residues. V lost 5 bases, J lost 1 base, and 17 bases lay in between. The germline V gene encodes CDR1 SGHVS and CDR2 FQNEAQ. The CDR3 reads CASSPTPRDRNTEAFF. CDR3 coding DNA: TGTGCCAGCAGCCCCACTCCCAGGGATCGGAACACTGAAGCTTTCTTT.

In its sample, this clone was seen once. CDR3 DNA sequence: TGTGCCAGCAGACCGGGACTTAAAAACATTCAGTACTTC. As protein: CASRPGLKNIQYF. The rearrangement joins TRBV28 to TRBJ2-4; possibly TRBD2 for D (6 bases). V lost 6 bases, J lost 4 bases, and 10 bases lay in between. CDR3 length: 13 residues. The germline V gene has CDR1 MDHEN and CDR2 SYDVKM.

The gene calls are TRBV9 and TRBJ2-1; 13 bases line up with TRBD2. The V segment lost 0 bases and the J segment 10 bases; nucleotides outside the gene matches: 7. This CDR3 region has 16 residues. Per germline, CDR1 SGDLS and CDR2 YYNGEE. This CDR3 is CASSVGLAGGPGEQFF. CDR3 coding DNA: TGTGCCAGCAGCGTAGGACTAGCGGGAGGCCCAGGGGAGCAGTTCTTC.

This chain's CDR3 is CASSIQGAGETQYF. CDR3 bases: TGCGCCAGCAGCATACAGGGGGCCGGGGAGACCCAGTACTTC. The chain uses TRBV5-1 and TRBJ2-5, with 9 positions matching TRBD1. The length of the CDR3 is 14 residues. CDR1 is SGHRS and CDR2 is YFSETQ in the germline V gene. V was clipped by 4 bases and J by 5 bases; unmatched bases: 6.

The J gene is TRBJ2-2, the V gene TRBV11-3; TRBD2 matches 9 bases. The CDR3 totals 15 residues. J was trimmed by 6 bases and V by 1 base; bases with no gene match: 3. CDR1 is SGHNT, CDR2 YENEEA, per germline. The CDR3 here is CASSLVAGDSGELFF. In DNA form, the CDR3 reads TGTGCCAGCAGCTTAGTAGCGGGAGATTCCGGGGAGCTGTTTTTT.

Here the CDR3 reads CASSYGQKNIQYF. Here the CDR3 DNA reads TGTGCCAGCAGTTACGGACAGAAAAACATTCAGTACTTC. This rearrangement joins TRBV27 to TRBJ2-4; possible D gene TRBD1, 6 bases. This CDR3 contains 13 residues. Germline CDR1 is MNHEY and CDR2 is SMNVEV (reference sequence). V was shortened by 4 bases and J by 4 bases, with 8 bases between the two germline ends.

This sequence joins TRBV28 and TRBJ1-1, with D unclear. V was clipped by 5 bases and J by 3 bases, with 7 bases between them. Germline V gives CDR1 MDHEN, CDR2 SYDVKM. The CDR3 runs 12 residues. In DNA, the CDR3 is TGTGCCAGCAGTCGTATGTACACTGAAGCTTTCTTT. The encoded protein is CASSRMYTEAFF.